This T cell receptor beta chain was sequenced for a study of control samples from healthy donors and cancer patients. This CDR3 region has 15 residues. Per the germline V gene, CDR1 is LNHNV and CDR2 is YYDKDF (reference sequence). V was trimmed by 4 bases and J by 0 bases, leaving 12 bases between them. The method was immunoSEQ multiplex PCR; TCRdb's version includes in-frame clones alone and lacks a portion of them. In the table there are 10,000 to 15,000 clones, roughly 90% of which are singletons. The TCR sequence derives from a male donor with melanoma. The genes are TRBV15 and TRBJ2-5, with D maybe TRBD2 (5 bases). Sequenced sample: formalin-fixed, paraffin-embedded tissue. The CDR3 region is CATSTADRYQETQYF. The CDR3 nucleotides read TGTGCCACCAGCACAGCGGACCGGTACCAAGAGACCCAGTACTTC.